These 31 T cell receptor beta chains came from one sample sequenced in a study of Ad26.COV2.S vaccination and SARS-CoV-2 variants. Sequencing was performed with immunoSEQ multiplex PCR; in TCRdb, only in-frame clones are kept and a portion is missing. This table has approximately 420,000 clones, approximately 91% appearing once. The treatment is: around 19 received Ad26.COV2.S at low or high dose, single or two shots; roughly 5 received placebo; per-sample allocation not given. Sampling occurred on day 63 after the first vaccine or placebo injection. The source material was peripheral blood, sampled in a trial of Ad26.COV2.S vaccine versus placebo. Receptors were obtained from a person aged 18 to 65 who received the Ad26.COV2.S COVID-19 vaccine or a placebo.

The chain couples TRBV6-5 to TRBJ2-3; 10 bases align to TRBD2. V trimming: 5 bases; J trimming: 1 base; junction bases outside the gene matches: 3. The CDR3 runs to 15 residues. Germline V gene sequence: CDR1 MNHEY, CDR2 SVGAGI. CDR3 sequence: CASSRAGGGTDTQYF. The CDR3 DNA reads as TGTGCCAGCAGTCGAGCGGGGGGGGGCACAGATACGCAGTATTTT.

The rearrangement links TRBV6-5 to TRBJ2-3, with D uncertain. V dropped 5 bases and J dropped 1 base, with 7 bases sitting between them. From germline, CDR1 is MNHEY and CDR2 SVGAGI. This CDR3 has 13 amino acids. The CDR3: CASSRVGTDTQYF. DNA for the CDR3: TGTGCCAGCAGTAGGGTCGGCACAGATACGCAGTATTTT.

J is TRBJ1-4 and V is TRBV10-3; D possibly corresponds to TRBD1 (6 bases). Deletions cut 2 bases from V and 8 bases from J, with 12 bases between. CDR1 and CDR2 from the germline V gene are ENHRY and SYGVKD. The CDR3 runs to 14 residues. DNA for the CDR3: TGTGCCATCAGTGAGACAGGGACTGACGAAAAACTGTTTTTT. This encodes CAISETGTDEKLFF.

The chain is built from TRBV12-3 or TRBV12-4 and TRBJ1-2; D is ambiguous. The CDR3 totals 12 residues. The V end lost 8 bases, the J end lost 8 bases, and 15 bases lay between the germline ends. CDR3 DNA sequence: TGTGCCAGCTCAACGGCCCTAGGAGGCTACACCTTC. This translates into CASSTALGGYTF.

In nucleotides, the CDR3 is TGTGCCAGCAGCCCTGGACGGGACAGGGGCGAGGCAGATACGCAGTATTTT. This codes for CASSPGRDRGEADTQYF. This rearrangement joins TRBV5-6 to TRBJ2-3, with TRBD1 matching over 10 bases. The junction had 12 bases not matched to a gene; V was cut back by 4 bases and J by 4 bases. Germline V gene data show CDR1 as SGHDT and CDR2 as YYEEEE. There are 17 residues in the CDR3.

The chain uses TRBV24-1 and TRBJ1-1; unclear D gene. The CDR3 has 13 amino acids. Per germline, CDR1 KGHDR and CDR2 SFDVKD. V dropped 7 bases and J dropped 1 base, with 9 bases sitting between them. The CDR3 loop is CATRRRSNTEAFF. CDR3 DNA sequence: TGTGCCACCAGGAGACGTTCGAACACTGAAGCTTTCTTT.

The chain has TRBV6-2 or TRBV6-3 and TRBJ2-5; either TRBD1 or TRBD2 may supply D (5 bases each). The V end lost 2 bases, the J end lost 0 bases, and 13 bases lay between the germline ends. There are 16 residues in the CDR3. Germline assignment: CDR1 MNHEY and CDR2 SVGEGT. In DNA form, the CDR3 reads TGTGCCAGCAGTTACGACCTGTTGGGGGACCAAGAGACCCAGTACTTC. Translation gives CASSYDLLGDQETQYF.

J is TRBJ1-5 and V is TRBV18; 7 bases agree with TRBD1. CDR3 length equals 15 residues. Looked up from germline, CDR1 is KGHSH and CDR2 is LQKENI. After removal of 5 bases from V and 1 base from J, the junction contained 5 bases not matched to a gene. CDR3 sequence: CASSTDRVSNQPQHF. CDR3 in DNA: TGTGCCAGCTCAACCGACAGGGTGAGCAATCAGCCCCAGCATTTT.

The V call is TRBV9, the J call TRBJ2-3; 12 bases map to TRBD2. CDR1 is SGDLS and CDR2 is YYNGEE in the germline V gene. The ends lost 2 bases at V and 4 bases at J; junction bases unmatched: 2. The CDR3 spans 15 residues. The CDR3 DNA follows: TGTGCCAGCAGCGTCGCTAGCGGGGGGGCAGATACGCAGTATTTT. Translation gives CASSVASGGADTQYF.

The CDR3, as DNA: TGTGCCTGGAGACGGGACTCCTGGCAAGAGACCCAGTACTTC. This translates into CAWRRDSWQETQYF. The chain employs TRBV30 and TRBJ2-5; D is perhaps TRBD2 (6 bases). Trimming removed 3 bases at V and 2 bases at J, with 13 bases between. The germline V gene has CDR1 GTSNPN and CDR2 SVGIG (reference sequence). The CDR3 consists of 14 residues.

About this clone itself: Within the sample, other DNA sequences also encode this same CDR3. The CDR3 protein is CATSDQTRNYGYTF. In nucleotides, the CDR3 is TGTGCCACCAGTGATCAGACAAGGAACTATGGCTACACCTTC. The chain carries TRBV24-1 and TRBJ1-2; D is ambiguous. V lost 3 bases to trimming and J lost 2 bases, with 9 bases between them. The germline CDR1 and CDR2 sequences are KGHDR and SFDVKD. The CDR3 is 14 residues long.

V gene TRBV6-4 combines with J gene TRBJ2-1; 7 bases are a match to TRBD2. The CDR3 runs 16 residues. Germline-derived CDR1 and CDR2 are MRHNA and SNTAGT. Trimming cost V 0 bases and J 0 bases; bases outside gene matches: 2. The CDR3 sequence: CASSDSASGSYNEQFF. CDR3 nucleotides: TGTGCCAGCAGTGACTCGGCTAGCGGCTCCTACAATGAGCAGTTCTTC.

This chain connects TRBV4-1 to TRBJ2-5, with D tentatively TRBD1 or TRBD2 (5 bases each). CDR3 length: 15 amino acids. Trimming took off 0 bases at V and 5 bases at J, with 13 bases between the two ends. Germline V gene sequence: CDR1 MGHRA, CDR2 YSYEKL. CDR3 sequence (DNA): TGCGCCAGCAGCCAAGAGGGACCCGGCCAGGAGACCCAGTACTTC. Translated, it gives CASSQEGPGQETQYF.

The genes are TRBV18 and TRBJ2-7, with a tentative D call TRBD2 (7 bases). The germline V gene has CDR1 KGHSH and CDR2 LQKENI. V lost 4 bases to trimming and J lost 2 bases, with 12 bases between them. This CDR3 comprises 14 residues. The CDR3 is CASSRRGGPYEQYF. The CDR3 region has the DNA TGTGCCAGCTCACGGAGGGGGGGCCCCTACGAGCAGTACTTC.

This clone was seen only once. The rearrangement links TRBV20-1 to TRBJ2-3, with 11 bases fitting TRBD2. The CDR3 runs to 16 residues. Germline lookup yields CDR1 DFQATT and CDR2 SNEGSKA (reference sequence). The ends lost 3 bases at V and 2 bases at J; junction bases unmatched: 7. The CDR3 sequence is CSASVAGGLVTDTQYF. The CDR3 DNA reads TGCAGTGCTAGTGTAGCGGGGGGGCTTGTCACAGATACGCAGTATTTT.

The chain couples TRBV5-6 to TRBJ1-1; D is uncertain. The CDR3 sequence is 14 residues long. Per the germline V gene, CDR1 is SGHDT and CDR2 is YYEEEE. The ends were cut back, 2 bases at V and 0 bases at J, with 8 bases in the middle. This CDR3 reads CASSFLLLNTEAFF. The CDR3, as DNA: TGTGCCAGCAGCTTCTTACTCCTGAACACTGAAGCTTTCTTT.

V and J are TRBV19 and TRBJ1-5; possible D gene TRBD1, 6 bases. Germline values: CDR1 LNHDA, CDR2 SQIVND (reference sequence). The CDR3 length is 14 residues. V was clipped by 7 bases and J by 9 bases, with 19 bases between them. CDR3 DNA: TGTGCCAGTAAAAGTACAGGGCCCCATTGGCCCCAGCATTTT. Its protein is CASKSTGPHWPQHF.

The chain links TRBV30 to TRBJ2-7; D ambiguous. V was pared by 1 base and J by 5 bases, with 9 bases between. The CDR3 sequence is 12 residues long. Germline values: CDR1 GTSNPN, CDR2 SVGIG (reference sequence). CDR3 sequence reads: CAWSGEGNEQYF. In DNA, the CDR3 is TGTGCCTGGAGTGGAGAAGGGAACGAGCAGTACTTC.

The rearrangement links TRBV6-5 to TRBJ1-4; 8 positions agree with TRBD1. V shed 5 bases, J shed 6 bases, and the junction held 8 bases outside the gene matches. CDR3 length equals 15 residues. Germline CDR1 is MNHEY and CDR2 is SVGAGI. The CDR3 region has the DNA TGTGCCAGCAGTCACGGACAGGGCGGAGATGAAAAACTGTTTTTT. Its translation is CASSHGQGGDEKLFF.

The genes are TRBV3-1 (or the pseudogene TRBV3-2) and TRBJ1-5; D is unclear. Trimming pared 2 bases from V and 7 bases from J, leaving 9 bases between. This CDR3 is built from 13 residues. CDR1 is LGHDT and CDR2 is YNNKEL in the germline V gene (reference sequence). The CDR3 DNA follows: TGTGCCAGCAGCCAACGATGTGGGCAGCCCCAGCATTTT. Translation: CASSQRCGQPQHF.

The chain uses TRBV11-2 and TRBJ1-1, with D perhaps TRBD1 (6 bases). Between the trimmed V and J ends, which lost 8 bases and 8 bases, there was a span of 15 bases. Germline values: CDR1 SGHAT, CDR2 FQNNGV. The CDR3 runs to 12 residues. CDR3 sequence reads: CASSPWGAEAFF. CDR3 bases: TGTGCCAGCTCCCCGTGGGGGGCCGAAGCTTTCTTT. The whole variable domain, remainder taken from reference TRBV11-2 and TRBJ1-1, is EAGVAQSPRYKIIEKRQSVAFWCNPISGHATLYWYQQILGQGPKLLIQFQNNGVVDDSQLPKDRFSAERLKGVDSTLKIQPAKLEDSAVYLCASSPWGAEAFFGQGTRLTVV.

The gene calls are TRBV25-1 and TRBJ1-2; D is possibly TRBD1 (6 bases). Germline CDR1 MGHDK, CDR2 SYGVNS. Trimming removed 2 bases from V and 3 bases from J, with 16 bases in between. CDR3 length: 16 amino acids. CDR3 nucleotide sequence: TGTGCCAGCAGTGAAGGTGAGGGGGATGTCTACTATGGCTACACCTTC. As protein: CASSEGEGDVYYGYTF.

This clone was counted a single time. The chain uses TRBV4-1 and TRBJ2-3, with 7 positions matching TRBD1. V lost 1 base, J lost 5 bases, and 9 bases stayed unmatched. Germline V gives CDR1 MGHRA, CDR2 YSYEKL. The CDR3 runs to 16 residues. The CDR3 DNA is TGCGCCAGCAGCCAAGCACGAGGGGGCGGCAAAGATACGCAGTATTTT. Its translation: CASSQARGGGKDTQYF.

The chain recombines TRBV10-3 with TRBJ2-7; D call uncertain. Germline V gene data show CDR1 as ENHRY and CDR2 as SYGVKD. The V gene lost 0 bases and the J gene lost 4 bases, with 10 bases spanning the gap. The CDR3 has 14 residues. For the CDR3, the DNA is TGTGCCATCAGTGAGTCGACGGCCATTTACGAGCAGTACTTC. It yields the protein CAISESTAIYEQYF.

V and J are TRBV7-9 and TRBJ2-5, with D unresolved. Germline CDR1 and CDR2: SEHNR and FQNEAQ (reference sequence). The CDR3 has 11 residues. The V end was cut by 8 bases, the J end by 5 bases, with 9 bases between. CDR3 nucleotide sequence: TGTGCCAGCTCCGCGTTGGAGACCCAGTACTTC. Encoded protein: CASSALETQYF.

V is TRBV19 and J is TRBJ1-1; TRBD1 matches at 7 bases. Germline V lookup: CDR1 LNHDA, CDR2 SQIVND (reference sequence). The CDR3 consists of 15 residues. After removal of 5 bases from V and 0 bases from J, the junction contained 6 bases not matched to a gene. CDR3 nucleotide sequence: TGTGCCAGTAGTTACCACAGGGGCATGAACACTGAAGCTTTCTTT. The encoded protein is CASSYHRGMNTEAFF.

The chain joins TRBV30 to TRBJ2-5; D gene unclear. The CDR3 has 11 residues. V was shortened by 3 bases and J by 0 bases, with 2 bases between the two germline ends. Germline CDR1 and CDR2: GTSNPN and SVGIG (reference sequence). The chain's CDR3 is CAWRDQETQYF. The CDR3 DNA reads TGTGCCTGGAGAGACCAAGAGACCCAGTACTTC. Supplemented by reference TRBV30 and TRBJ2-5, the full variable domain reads SQTIHQWPATLVQPVGSPLSLECTVEGTSNPNLYWYRQAAGRGLQLLFYSVGIGQISSEVPQNLSASRPQDRQFILSSKKLLLSDSGFYLCAWRDQETQYFGPGTRLLVL.

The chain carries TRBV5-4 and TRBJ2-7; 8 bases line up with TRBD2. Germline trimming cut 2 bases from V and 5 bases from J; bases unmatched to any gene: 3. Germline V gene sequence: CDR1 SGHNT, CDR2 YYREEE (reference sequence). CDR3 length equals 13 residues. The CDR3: CASSFGLADEQYF. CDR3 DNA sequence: TGTGCCAGCAGCTTCGGACTAGCTGACGAGCAGTACTTC. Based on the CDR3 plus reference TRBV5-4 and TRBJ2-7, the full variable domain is ETGVTQSPTHLIKTRGQQVTLRCSSQSGHNTVSWYQQALGQGPQFIFQYYREEENGRGNFPPRFSGLQFPNYSSELNVNALELDDSALYLCASSFGLADEQYFGPGTRLTVT.

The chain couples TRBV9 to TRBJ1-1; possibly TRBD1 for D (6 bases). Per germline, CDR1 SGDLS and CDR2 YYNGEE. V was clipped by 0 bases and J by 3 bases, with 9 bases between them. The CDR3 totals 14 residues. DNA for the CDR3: TGTGCCAGCAGCGTAGTGGCAGGGGACACTGAAGCTTTCTTT. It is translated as CASSVVAGDTEAFF.

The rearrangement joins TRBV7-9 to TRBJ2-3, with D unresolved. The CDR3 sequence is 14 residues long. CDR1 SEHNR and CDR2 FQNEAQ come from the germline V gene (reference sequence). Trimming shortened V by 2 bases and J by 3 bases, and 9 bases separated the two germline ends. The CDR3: CASSLSLGTDTQYF. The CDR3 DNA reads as TGTGCCAGCAGCTTAAGCTTAGGGACAGATACGCAGTATTTT.

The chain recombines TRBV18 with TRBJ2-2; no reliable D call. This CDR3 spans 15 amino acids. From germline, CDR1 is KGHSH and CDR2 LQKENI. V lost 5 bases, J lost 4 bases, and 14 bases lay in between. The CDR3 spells CASSREQTRTGELFF. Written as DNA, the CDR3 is TGTGCCAGCTCAAGGGAACAGACACGCACCGGGGAGCTGTTTTTT. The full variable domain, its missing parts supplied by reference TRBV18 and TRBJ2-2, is NAGVMQNPRHLVRRRGQEARLRCSPMKGHSHVYWYRQLPEEGLKFMVYLQKENIIDESGMPKERFSAEFPKEGPSILRIQQVVRGDSAAYFCASSREQTRTGELFFGEGSRLTVL.